These T cell receptor beta chains were read from a single sample in a study of T cell changes during pregnancy in multiple sclerosis. Sequencing was performed with immunoSEQ multiplex PCR; in TCRdb, only in-frame clones are kept and a portion is missing. The table has roughly 8,000 clones, 87% seen once. This specimen consisted of CD8+ T cells from peripheral blood mononuclear cells, obtained in the first trimester of pregnancy. The receptor set was obtained from a female donor in good health, enrolled as a control in a pregnancy study. CDR3s include the opening cysteine and the closing phenylalanine or tryptophan. The order of the fields is clone size, J gene, V gene, D gene, CDR3 DNA, CDR3 protein. A D gene is named only where the DNA matches it firmly. Expanded clones are given a class, and other clones once, few, many or no size at all.

clone_size: .; j_call: TRBJ2-6; v_call: TRBV28; d_call: TRBD1; cdr3_nt: TGTGCCAGCAGATCCCAGGGGGCTGGGGCCAACGTCCTGACTTTC; cdr3_aa: CASRSQGAGANVLTF
clone_size: .; j_call: TRBJ2-3; v_call: TRBV6-1; d_call: .; cdr3_nt: TGTGCCAGCAGTCAATCGACACTGGATACGCAGTATTTT; cdr3_aa: CASSQSTLDTQYF
clone_size: .; j_call: TRBJ2-7; v_call: TRBV4-2; d_call: TRBD2; cdr3_nt: TGTGCCAGCAGCCAAGATGGGGCGGGGGGTACTAGCTACGAGCAGTACTTC; cdr3_aa: CASSQDGAGGTSYEQYF
clone_size: .; j_call: TRBJ2-1; v_call: TRBV2; d_call: .; cdr3_nt: TGTGCCAGCAGTGAGGTCAGGGCGGACAATGAGCAGTTCTTC; cdr3_aa: CASSEVRADNEQFF
clone_size: .; j_call: TRBJ2-7; v_call: TRBV2; d_call: TRBD2; cdr3_nt: TGTGCCAGCAGTACAATTAGCGGGGGTTACTACGAGCAGTACTTC; cdr3_aa: CASSTISGGYYEQYF
clone_size: .; j_call: TRBJ1-3; v_call: TRBV30; d_call: .; cdr3_nt: TGTGCCTGGAATGGACACAGCAGCTCTGGAAACACCATATATTTT; cdr3_aa: CAWNGHSSSGNTIYF
clone_size: few; j_call: TRBJ1-1; v_call: TRBV28; d_call: .; cdr3_nt: TGTGCCAGCACGGTGGCGGGCTTGAACACTGAAGCTTTCTTT; cdr3_aa: CASTVAGLNTEAFF
clone_size: .; j_call: TRBJ1-3; v_call: TRBV7-9; d_call: .; cdr3_nt: TGTGCCAGCAGCTTAGCGTCCGGCACCATATATTTT; cdr3_aa: CASSLASGTIYF
clone_size: .; j_call: TRBJ2-7; v_call: TRBV4-3; d_call: .; cdr3_nt: TGCGCCAGCAGCCAAGATCGGTACAGGTCCTACGAGCAGTACTTC; cdr3_aa: CASSQDRYRSYEQYF
clone_size: .; j_call: TRBJ2-7; v_call: TRBV5-4; d_call: TRBD2; cdr3_nt: TGTGCCAGCAGCTTTCTTGGGCGGGAGATCTTCTACGAGCAGTACTTC; cdr3_aa: CASSFLGREIFYEQYF
clone_size: .; j_call: TRBJ1-2; v_call: TRBV28; d_call: .; cdr3_nt: TGTGCCAGCAGTTTTGGGAGGGTGAACTATGGCTACACCTTC; cdr3_aa: CASSFGRVNYGYTF
clone_size: .; j_call: TRBJ2-3; v_call: TRBV28; d_call: TRBD2; cdr3_nt: TGTGCCAGCAGTTTCGGGTCGAGACTAGCGCGGTACACAGATACGCAGTATTTT; cdr3_aa: CASSFGSRLARYTDTQYF
clone_size: .; j_call: TRBJ1-2; v_call: TRBV5-4; d_call: TRBD1; cdr3_nt: TGTGCCAGCAGCAGCTTAAACAGGGGGCGCGGGGTAAACGGCTACACCTTC; cdr3_aa: CASSSLNRGRGVNGYTF
clone_size: .; j_call: TRBJ2-1; v_call: TRBV5-1; d_call: .; cdr3_nt: TGCGCCAGCAGCCCGGGCGGGGGCTTGTTGGATGAGCAGTTCTTC; cdr3_aa: CASSPGGGLLDEQFF
clone_size: .; j_call: TRBJ1-2; v_call: TRBV12-5; d_call: .; cdr3_nt: TGTGCTAGTGGTCCCCGGACTGTCCATAACTATGGCTACACCTTC; cdr3_aa: CASGPRTVHNYGYTF
clone_size: .; j_call: TRBJ1-2; v_call: TRBV7-9; d_call: TRBD1; cdr3_nt: TGTGCCAGCAGCTTAGCCGGGACAGGGAATGGCTACACCTTC; cdr3_aa: CASSLAGTGNGYTF
clone_size: .; j_call: TRBJ1-2; v_call: TRBV5-8; d_call: TRBD1; cdr3_nt: TGTGCCAGCAGCGGTGCCGGGACAGGCTTAGCTAACTATGGCTACACCTTC; cdr3_aa: CASSGAGTGLANYGYTF
clone_size: .; j_call: TRBJ2-1; v_call: TRBV27; d_call: .; cdr3_nt: TGTGCCAGCAGAGTAGGACTTGCTGGGGATGAGCAGTTCTTC; cdr3_aa: CASRVGLAGDEQFF
clone_size: .; j_call: TRBJ1-6; v_call: TRBV27; d_call: .; cdr3_nt: TGTGCCAGCAGTTCTAACAGGGACTCCTATAATTCACCCCTCCACTTT; cdr3_aa: CASSSNRDSYNSPLHF
clone_size: .; j_call: TRBJ1-5; v_call: TRBV6-1; d_call: TRBD1; cdr3_nt: TGTGCCAGCAGTGAATATCTGGACAGGGCCAATCAGCCCCAGCATTTT; cdr3_aa: CASSEYLDRANQPQHF
clone_size: .; j_call: TRBJ2-1; v_call: TRBV4-3; d_call: TRBD1; cdr3_nt: TGCGCCAGCGGACCGACAGGGGGTCATAACTTGGATGAGCAGTTCTTC; cdr3_aa: CASGPTGGHNLDEQFF
clone_size: medium-sized; j_call: TRBJ2-7; v_call: TRBV21-1; d_call: .; cdr3_nt: TGTGCCAGCAGCAAAGAGGCAATCGCGGGATGTCACTACGAGCAGTACTTC; cdr3_aa: CASSKEAIAGCHYEQYF
clone_size: .; j_call: TRBJ1-3; v_call: TRBV19; d_call: .; cdr3_nt: TGTGCCAGTACCCCAGGCGTTACGGACAACTTGGTTTTATCTGGAAACACCATATATTTT; cdr3_aa: CASTPGVTDNLVLSGNTIYF
clone_size: .; j_call: TRBJ2-4; v_call: TRBV28; d_call: .; cdr3_nt: TGTGCCAGCAGTCAACCAGGGGATTCAGTTCTACTAGCCAAAAACATTCAGTACTTC; cdr3_aa: CASSQPGDSVLLAKNIQYF
clone_size: .; j_call: TRBJ1-5; v_call: TRBV19; d_call: .; cdr3_nt: TGTGCCAGTAGTGACAGAGGAGGCAATCAGCCCCAGCATTTT; cdr3_aa: CASSDRGGNQPQHF
clone_size: .; j_call: TRBJ2-3; v_call: TRBV13; d_call: .; cdr3_nt: TGTGCCAGCAGCTTAGTCGGTAGGAGGGCGGTGCAGTATTTT; cdr3_aa: CASSLVGRRAVQYF
clone_size: .; j_call: TRBJ1-2; v_call: TRBV13; d_call: .; cdr3_nt: TGTGCCAGCAGCTTAGAGGAGGACCTGGGGGGCTACACCTTC; cdr3_aa: CASSLEEDLGGYTF
clone_size: few; j_call: TRBJ1-3; v_call: TRBV9; d_call: .; cdr3_nt: TGTGCCAGCAGCCCGGCTAGTCCCTCTGGAAACACCATATATTTT; cdr3_aa: CASSPASPSGNTIYF
clone_size: few; j_call: TRBJ2-3; v_call: TRBV7-3; d_call: .; cdr3_nt: TGTGCCAGCAGCTTACTAGCTAGCAGCACAGATACGCAGTATTTT; cdr3_aa: CASSLLASSTDTQYF
clone_size: .; j_call: TRBJ2-2; v_call: TRBV10-3; d_call: TRBD2; cdr3_nt: TGTGCCATCAGCGGGAGGTTATCGAACACCGGGGAGCTGTTTTTT; cdr3_aa: CAISGRLSNTGELFF
clone_size: .; j_call: TRBJ1-3; v_call: TRBV9; d_call: .; cdr3_nt: TGTGCCAGCAGCGAAGGAGAGAGCTCTGGAAACACCATATATTTT; cdr3_aa: CASSEGESSGNTIYF
clone_size: once; j_call: TRBJ2-7; v_call: TRBV28; d_call: .; cdr3_nt: TGTGCCAGCAGTTTAAGTAAGCAGGCCTACGAGCAGTACTTC; cdr3_aa: CASSLSKQAYEQYF
clone_size: .; j_call: TRBJ2-7; v_call: TRBV29-1; d_call: .; cdr3_nt: TGCAGCGTTGAAGGAGGAGGGGCCAGCGCCGACTACGAGCAGTACTTC; cdr3_aa: CSVEGGGASADYEQYF
clone_size: once; j_call: TRBJ2-5; v_call: TRBV4-1; d_call: .; cdr3_nt: TGCGCCAGCAGCCAAGTTCGGGGTTTGATGGAGACCCAGTACTTC; cdr3_aa: CASSQVRGLMETQYF
clone_size: .; j_call: TRBJ2-3; v_call: TRBV9; d_call: .; cdr3_nt: TGTGCCAGCAGCGTTGTAGGTAGCCCAAGCACAGATACGCAGTATTTT; cdr3_aa: CASSVVGSPSTDTQYF
clone_size: .; j_call: TRBJ2-7; v_call: TRBV9; d_call: TRBD2; cdr3_nt: TGTGCCAGCAGCCTAGGGACTAGCGGGGGCTACGAGCAGTACTTC; cdr3_aa: CASSLGTSGGYEQYF
clone_size: .; j_call: TRBJ2-5; v_call: TRBV28; d_call: .; cdr3_nt: TGTGCCAGCAGTTCCGACTTAAGGCGGGAGACCCAGTACTTC; cdr3_aa: CASSSDLRRETQYF
clone_size: .; j_call: TRBJ2-1; v_call: TRBV29-1; d_call: TRBD2; cdr3_nt: TGCAGCGTTGAATTGTTACTAGCGGGAGTTCCCAATGAGCAGTTCTTC; cdr3_aa: CSVELLLAGVPNEQFF
clone_size: .; j_call: TRBJ2-1; v_call: TRBV6-4; d_call: .; cdr3_nt: TGTGCCAGCAGTGACGCTGGCGGCTCCTACAATGAGCAGTTCTTC; cdr3_aa: CASSDAGGSYNEQFF
clone_size: once; j_call: TRBJ2-7; v_call: TRBV7-2; d_call: TRBD1; cdr3_nt: TGTGCCAGCAGCGCAAGACAGGGCATCCACGAGCAGTACTTC; cdr3_aa: CASSARQGIHEQYF
clone_size: .; j_call: TRBJ2-5; v_call: TRBV4-1; d_call: TRBD2; cdr3_nt: TGCGCCAGCAGCCATAAGGCTAGCGGTTTGGAGACCCAGTACTTC; cdr3_aa: CASSHKASGLETQYF
clone_size: .; j_call: TRBJ2-2; v_call: TRBV2; d_call: .; cdr3_nt: TGTGCCAGGCAGGGGGAGGCCGGGGAGCTGTTTTTT; cdr3_aa: CARQGEAGELFF
clone_size: .; j_call: TRBJ2-5; v_call: TRBV6-5; d_call: TRBD2; cdr3_nt: TGTGCCAGCACCTGGCGGGGGTTAGAACTAGAGACCCAGTACTTC; cdr3_aa: CASTWRGLELETQYF
clone_size: .; j_call: TRBJ2-7; v_call: TRBV11-2; d_call: .; cdr3_nt: TGTGCCAGCAGCTTAGATCCAGTAACCTACGAGCAGTACTTC; cdr3_aa: CASSLDPVTYEQYF
clone_size: .; j_call: TRBJ1-4; v_call: TRBV4-3; d_call: .; cdr3_nt: TGCGCCAGCAGCCAAGATCTGACACCCTCAACTAATGAAAAACTGTTTTTT; cdr3_aa: CASSQDLTPSTNEKLFF
clone_size: .; j_call: TRBJ1-1; v_call: TRBV6-1; d_call: TRBD1; cdr3_nt: TGTGCCAGCCGGGACAGGGAGGTCACTGAAGCTTTCTTT; cdr3_aa: CASRDREVTEAFF
clone_size: .; j_call: TRBJ1-5; v_call: TRBV7-2; d_call: .; cdr3_nt: TGTGCCAGCAGCGACGGGACAAGACTTGTCGATCAGCCCCAGCATTTT; cdr3_aa: CASSDGTRLVDQPQHF
clone_size: few; j_call: TRBJ2-7; v_call: TRBV19; d_call: TRBD1; cdr3_nt: TGTGCCACCCGTCGGGGGACAGGGCTCAACGAGCAGTACTTC; cdr3_aa: CATRRGTGLNEQYF
clone_size: .; j_call: TRBJ2-3; v_call: TRBV4-2; d_call: .; cdr3_nt: TGTGCCAGCAGCCATGCCGGGACTTCGATCACAGATACGCAGTATTTT; cdr3_aa: CASSHAGTSITDTQYF
clone_size: once; j_call: TRBJ2-7; v_call: TRBV15; d_call: .; cdr3_nt: TGTGCCACCAGCTCGCGAGACTCCTACGAGCAGTACTTC; cdr3_aa: CATSSRDSYEQYF